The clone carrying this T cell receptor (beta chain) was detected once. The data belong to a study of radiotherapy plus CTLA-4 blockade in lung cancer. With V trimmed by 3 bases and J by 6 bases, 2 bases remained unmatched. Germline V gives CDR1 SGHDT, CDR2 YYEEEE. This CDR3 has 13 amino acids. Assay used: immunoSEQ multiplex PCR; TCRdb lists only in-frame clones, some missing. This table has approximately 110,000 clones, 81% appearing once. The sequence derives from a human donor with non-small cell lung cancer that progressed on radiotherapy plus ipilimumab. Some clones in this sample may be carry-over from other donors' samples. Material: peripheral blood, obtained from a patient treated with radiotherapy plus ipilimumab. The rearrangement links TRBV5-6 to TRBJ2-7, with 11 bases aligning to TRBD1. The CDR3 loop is CASSWDRGVEQYF. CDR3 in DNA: TGTGCCAGCAGCTGGGACAGGGGGGTCGAGCAGTACTTC.